The rows below give T cell receptor beta chains drawn from one sample of a study of response to subunit inactivated influenza vaccine. TCRdb re-called the RT-PCR reads through MiXCR, storing one row per CDR3 protein. This sample has roughly 780,000 distinct CDR3 sequences, with roughly 20% found just once. Sequenced material: PBMCs from blood, taken roughly 5 days after vaccination. The receptors stem from a man aged 45 to 65 who received an inactivated influenza vaccine. The CDR3 runs from the conserved cysteine through the conserved F or W. The D gene is left open where the match is weak. A clone size is listed for some rows: how often the clone was seen (once, few, many), or a class if it is expanded.

size	length	V	J	D	DNA	CDR3
few	17	TRBV30	TRBJ2-1	TRBD1	TGTGCCTGGAGTCAACCGGGGACAGGGACTGGGGTCAATGAGCAGTTCTTC	CAWSQPGTGTGVNEQFF
NA	15	TRBV5-5	TRBJ1-2	NA	TGTGCCAGCAGCTTGGCCGGGGGTTACAACTATGGCTACACCTTC	CASSLAGGYNYGYTF
NA	14	TRBV3-1	TRBJ2-7	TRBD1	TGTGCCAGCAGCTCCGGGACAGACCGGTACGAGCAGTACTTC	CASSSGTDRYEQYF
NA	16	TRBV4-2	TRBJ2-2	TRBD2	TGTGCCAGCAGCCAGCCCGGGGGGGCGGAGACCGGGGAGCTGTTTTTT	CASSQPGGAETGELFF
NA	16	TRBV11-2	TRBJ2-3	TRBD2	TGTGCCAGCAGCCCTATAGCGGGGGGGCGACCAGATACGCAGTATTTT	CASSPIAGGRPDTQYF
few	15	TRBV20-1	TRBJ1-2	TRBD1	TGCAGTGCTAGTAACCCCTGGGACAGAGACTATGGCTACACCTTC	CSASNPWDRDYGYTF
NA	16	TRBV10-3	TRBJ2-1	TRBD2	TGTGCCATCAGTGAGTCGGGCGGGGGCTCCTACAATGAGCAGTTCTTC	CAISESGGGSYNEQFF
many	16	TRBV6-5	TRBJ1-1	NA	TGTGCCAGCAGTTACTCCTGGGGACTGATGAACACTGAAGCTTTCTTT	CASSYSWGLMNTEAFF
few	9	TRBV5-1	TRBJ2-7	NA	TGCGCCAGCCCATACGAGCAGTACTTC	CASPYEQYF
few	15	TRBV28	TRBJ1-2	NA	TGTGCCAGCAGTCTTCAGGTCAGGGGAGGCTATGGCTACACCTTC	CASSLQVRGGYGYTF
NA	18	TRBV9	TRBJ2-6	TRBD2	TGTGCCAGCAGCTCAGTCGGGGGGTGGAGCTCTGGGGCCAACGTCCTGACTTTC	CASSSVGGWSSGANVLTF
few	13	TRBV20-1	TRBJ2-1	TRBD1	TGCAGTGCTAGAGACCAGGGGGACAATGAGCAGTTCTTC	CSARDQGDNEQFF
few	13	TRBV10-1	TRBJ2-5	TRBD2	TGCGCCAGCAGTGGGACTAGCCGTGAGACCCAGTACTTC	CASSGTSRETQYF
many	15	TRBV5-6	TRBJ2-1	TRBD2	TGTGCCAGCAGCACCCCGACTAGCGGGTGGGATGAGCAGTTCTTC	CASSTPTSGWDEQFF
few	13	TRBV6-1	TRBJ2-3	NA	TGTGCCAGCAGTGACAGCCCCACAGATACGCAGTATTTT	CASSDSPTDTQYF
NA	12	TRBV2	TRBJ2-7	NA	TGTGCCAGCAAGGTCGGGGATGACGAGCAGTACTTC	CASKVGDDEQYF
NA	15	TRBV9	TRBJ2-7	NA	TGTGCCAGCGGTGGGAGAGGACGCTCCTTCTACGAGCAGTACTTC	CASGGRGRSFYEQYF
NA	14	TRBV12-3/TRBV12-4	TRBJ1-2	NA	TGTGCCAGCAGTTCTGGTCGGGTCCTTTATGGCTACACCTTC	CASSSGRVLYGYTF
NA	16	TRBV4-2	TRBJ2-1	NA	TGTGCCAGCAGCCAAGATGAACAGGCCTGGACCAATGAGCAGTTCTTC	CASSQDEQAWTNEQFF
few	12	TRBV29-1	TRBJ1-1	NA	TGCAGCGTCACATTCCCGGTGACTGAAGCTTTCTTT	CSVTFPVTEAFF
once	14	TRBV5-1	TRBJ2-4	NA	TGCGCCAGCAGCTTGGCGGCACCTGGAAACATTCAGTACTTC	CASSLAAPGNIQYF
few	16	TRBV7-2	TRBJ2-5	TRBD2	TGTGCCAGCAGCTTAACTAGCGGGGGACCCCAAGAGACCCAGTACTTC	CASSLTSGGPQETQYF
few	14	TRBV10-3	TRBJ1-5	TRBD1	TGTGCCATCAGTGAGGGGACAGGGAATCAGCCCCAGCATTTT	CAISEGTGNQPQHF
few	14	TRBV30	TRBJ2-1	TRBD1	TGTGCCTGGACGTGGACAGGGGCAAGGGATGAGCAGTTCTTC	CAWTWTGARDEQFF
NA	12	TRBV30	TRBJ1-4	NA	TGTGCCTGGTCTTTTTCCGACGAAAAACTGTTTTTT	CAWSFSDEKLFF
NA	15	TRBV27	TRBJ2-7	TRBD1	TGTGCCAGCAGTTTATTGGGACAGTACTCCTACGAGCAGTACTTC	CASSLLGQYSYEQYF
NA	13	TRBV12-3/TRBV12-4	TRBJ1-2	NA	TGTGCCAGCAGTTTAAGTAGGGTCGTTGGCTACACCTTC	CASSLSRVVGYTF
NA	16	TRBV4-3	TRBJ2-1	TRBD2	TGCGCCAGCAGCCAAGACGGTGGTAGCGGGTACAATGAGCAGTTCTTC	CASSQDGGSGYNEQFF
few	15	TRBV18	TRBJ2-7	TRBD1	TGTGCCAGCTCACTGTCCCAAGGACAGGGATACGAGCAGTACTTC	CASSLSQGQGYEQYF
few	14	TRBV5-1	TRBJ2-5	NA	TGCGCCAGCAGCTTGGGTGGAGGAGCAGGGACCCAGTACTTC	CASSLGGGAGTQYF
NA	16	TRBV18	TRBJ2-2	TRBD2	TGTGCCAGCTCACCAGTAGCGGGCATAAACACCGGGGAGCTGTTTTTT	CASSPVAGINTGELFF
NA	14	TRBV20-1	TRBJ1-6	NA	TGCAGTGCTACGGGGGCGGGGCGGAATTCACCCCTCCACTTT	CSATGAGRNSPLHF
few	13	TRBV29-1	TRBJ2-5	TRBD2	TGCAGCGTTATCCGGGGGAGGGCAGAGACCCAGTACTTC	CSVIRGRAETQYF
few	15	TRBV7-6	TRBJ2-7	TRBD1	TGTGCCAGCAGCCCCGACCGACAGGGCATCTACGAGCAGTACTTC	CASSPDRQGIYEQYF
NA	17	TRBV20-1	TRBJ1-3	NA	TGCAGTGCTAGAGATCGGGGACGGATTAACTCTGGAAACACCATATATTTT	CSARDRGRINSGNTIYF
NA	14	TRBV20-1	TRBJ2-7	TRBD2	TGCAGTGCAATGAACCTAGCGGGAACCTACGAGCAGTACTTC	CSAMNLAGTYEQYF
many	14	TRBV5-1	TRBJ2-3	NA	TGCGCCAGCAGCTCAGGACAGAACACAGATACGCAGTATTTT	CASSSGQNTDTQYF
many	13	TRBV10-3	TRBJ2-5	NA	TGTGCCATCAGTGAGACAGATTGGGAGACCCAGTACTTC	CAISETDWETQYF
few	15	TRBV6-5	TRBJ1-3	NA	TGTGCCAGCAGTTACTCGGGAGGGGCCGGAAACACCATATATTTT	CASSYSGGAGNTIYF
NA	14	TRBV12-3/TRBV12-4	TRBJ2-2	NA	TGTGCCAGCAGTTTGCTCCTGAACACCGGGGAGCTGTTTTTT	CASSLLLNTGELFF
many	12	TRBV7-2	TRBJ1-6	NA	TGTGCCAGCAGCTTAGAGTATTCACCCCTCCACTTT	CASSLEYSPLHF
NA	13	TRBV4-2	TRBJ2-7	NA	TGTGCCAGCAGCCAGACTTCCAACTACGAGCAGTACTTC	CASSQTSNYEQYF
NA	15	TRBV11-2	TRBJ2-1	NA	TGTGCCAGCAGCTTACAGGGCCCCGCTTACAATGAGCAGTTCTTC	CASSLQGPAYNEQFF
NA	16	TRBV9	TRBJ2-2	TRBD1	TGTGCCAGCAGCGCCAGACAGGGGGCAATCGCCGGGGAGCTGTTTTTT	CASSARQGAIAGELFF
few	15	TRBV5-1	TRBJ2-1	NA	TGCGCCAGCAGCTTTAGCTACCTGGGGAACAATGAGCAGTTCTTC	CASSFSYLGNNEQFF
few	14	TRBV2	TRBJ1-1	NA	TGTGCCAGCAGCACGGGGGGGAGCGGGACTGAAGCTTTCTTT	CASSTGGSGTEAFF
many	14	TRBV12-3/TRBV12-4	TRBJ2-3	TRBD1	TGTGCCAGCAGCGAGACAGGGCGCACAGATACGCAGTATTTT	CASSETGRTDTQYF
NA	13	TRBV7-9	TRBJ1-1	NA	TGTGCCAGCGGACTTACCTTGAACACTGAAGCTTTCTTT	CASGLTLNTEAFF
few	16	TRBV5-5	TRBJ2-1	TRBD1	TGTGCCAGCAGCTTGGGGGACAGGGTAGGGAACAATGAGCAGTTCTTC	CASSLGDRVGNNEQFF
NA	14	TRBV7-3	TRBJ2-1	NA	TGTGCCAGCAGCCGAGGCCCAGGGGCCTATGAGCAGTTCTTC	CASSRGPGAYEQFF
few	16	TRBV9	TRBJ2-1	TRBD2	TGTGCCAGCAGCGCGGGGGGGACTAGCGGGAGAACTGAGCAGTTCTTC	CASSAGGTSGRTEQFF